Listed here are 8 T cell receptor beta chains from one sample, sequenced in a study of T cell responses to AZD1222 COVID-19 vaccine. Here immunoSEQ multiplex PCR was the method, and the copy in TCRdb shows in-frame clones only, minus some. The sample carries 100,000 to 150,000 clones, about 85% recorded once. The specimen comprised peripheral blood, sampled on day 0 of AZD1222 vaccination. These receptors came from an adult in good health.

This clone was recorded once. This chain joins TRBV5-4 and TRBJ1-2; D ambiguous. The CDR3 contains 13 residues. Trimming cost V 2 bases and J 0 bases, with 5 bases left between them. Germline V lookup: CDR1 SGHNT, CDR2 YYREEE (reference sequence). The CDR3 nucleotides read TGTGCCAGCAGCTTAGCAGCTAACTATGGCTACACCTTC. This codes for CASSLAANYGYTF.

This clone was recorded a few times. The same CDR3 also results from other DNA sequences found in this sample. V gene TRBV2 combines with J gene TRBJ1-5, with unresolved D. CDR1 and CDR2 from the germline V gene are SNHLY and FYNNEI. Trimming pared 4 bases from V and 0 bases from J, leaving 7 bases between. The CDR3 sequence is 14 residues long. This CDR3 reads CASSASISNQPQHF. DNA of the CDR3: TGTGCCAGCAGTGCCTCGATTAGCAATCAGCCCCAGCATTTT.

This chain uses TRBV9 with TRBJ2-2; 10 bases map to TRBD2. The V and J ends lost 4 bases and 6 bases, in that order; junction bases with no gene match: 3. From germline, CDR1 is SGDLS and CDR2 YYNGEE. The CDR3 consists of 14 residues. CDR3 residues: CASSFGTSAGELFF. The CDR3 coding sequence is TGTGCCAGCAGCTTCGGGACTAGCGCCGGGGAGCTGTTTTTT.

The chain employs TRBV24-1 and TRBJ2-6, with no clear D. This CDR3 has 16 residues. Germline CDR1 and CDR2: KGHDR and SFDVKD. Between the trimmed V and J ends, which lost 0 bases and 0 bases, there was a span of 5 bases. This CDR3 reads CATSDLAPSGANVLTF. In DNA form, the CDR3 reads TGTGCCACCAGTGATTTGGCCCCCTCTGGGGCCAACGTCCTGACTTTC.

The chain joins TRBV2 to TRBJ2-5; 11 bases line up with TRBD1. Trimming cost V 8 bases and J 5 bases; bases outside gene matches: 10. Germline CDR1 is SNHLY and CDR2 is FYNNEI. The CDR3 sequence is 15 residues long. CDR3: CASDRGQGAWETQYF. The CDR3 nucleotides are TGTGCCAGCGACAGAGGACAGGGGGCATGGGAGACCCAGTACTTC.

The CDR3 sequence: CASSLGFQGRDTEAFF. For the CDR3, the DNA is TGTGCCAGCAGCCTTGGTTTTCAGGGGCGGGACACTGAAGCTTTCTTT. The chain combines TRBV25-1 with TRBJ1-1; D is perhaps TRBD1 (6 bases). CDR1 is MGHDK, CDR2 SYGVNS, per germline. The CDR3 runs 16 residues. The V and J ends lost 6 bases and 3 bases respectively, with 20 bases between them.

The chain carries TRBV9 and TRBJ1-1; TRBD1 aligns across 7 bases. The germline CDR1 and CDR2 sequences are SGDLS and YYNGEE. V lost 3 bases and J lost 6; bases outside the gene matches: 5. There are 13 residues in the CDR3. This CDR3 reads CASSAQGRAEAFF. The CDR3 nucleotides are TGTGCCAGCAGCGCACAGGGGCGCGCTGAAGCTTTCTTT.

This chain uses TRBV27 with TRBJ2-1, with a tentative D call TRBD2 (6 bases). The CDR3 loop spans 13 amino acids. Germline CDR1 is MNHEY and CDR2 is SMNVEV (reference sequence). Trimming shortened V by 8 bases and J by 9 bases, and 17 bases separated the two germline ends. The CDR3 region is CASGNREMGEQFF. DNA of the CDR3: TGTGCCAGCGGAAACCGGGAGATGGGTGAGCAGTTCTTC.